The 30 T cell receptor beta chains presented below share a single source sample, sequenced in a study of cytomegalovirus exposure and HLA in healthy donors. A multiplex PCR was run with 60 Vbeta primers and 13 Jbeta primers. Assay used: immunoSEQ multiplex PCR; TCRdb lists only in-frame clones, some missing. The sample holds about 92,000 clones, about four fifths seen once. Sample: PBMCs. The receptors shown here come from a woman between 18 and 30 years old in good health and CMV-seropositive.

This chain joins TRBV5-1 and TRBJ2-3; TRBD2 is a possible D gene (7 bases). The CDR3 consists of 17 residues. The germline CDR1 and CDR2 sequences are SGHRS and YFSETQ. The V and J ends lost 0 bases and 0 bases respectively, with 14 bases between them. This chain's CDR3 is CASSLDPRGTSTDTQYF. The CDR3 DNA reads as TGCGCCAGCAGCTTGGACCCGCGGGGGACAAGCACAGATACGCAGTATTTT. The whole variable domain, remainder taken from reference TRBV5-1 and TRBJ2-3, is KAGVTQTPRYLIKTRGQQVTLSCSPISGHRSVSWYQQTPGQGLQFLFEYFSETQRNKGNFPGRFSGRQFSNSRSEMNVSTLELGDSALYLCASSLDPRGTSTDTQYFGPGTRLTVL.

This sequence joins TRBV7-3 and TRBJ1-1, with 8 bases that match TRBD1. Unmatched junction bases numbered 3, after V lost 3 bases and J lost 6 bases. This CDR3 region has 13 residues. Looked up from germline, CDR1 is SGHTA and CDR2 is FQGTGA. CDR3 nucleotide sequence: TGTGCCAGCAGCTTTGACAGGGGAGCTGAAGCTTTCTTT. Translating gives CASSFDRGAEAFF.

This rearrangement joins TRBV11-1 to TRBJ2-5; D not resolved. The V end lost 1 base, the J end lost 1 base, and 7 bases lay between the germline ends. The CDR3 has 14 residues. Looked up from germline, CDR1 is SGHAT and CDR2 is FQDESV (reference sequence). The CDR3 is CASSLVPSQETQYF. The CDR3 DNA reads as TGTGCCAGCAGCTTAGTCCCCAGCCAAGAGACCCAGTACTTC.

The V gene is TRBV30, the J gene TRBJ2-3, with 7 bases that match TRBD2. The V gene end was trimmed by 0 bases and the J gene end by 6 bases; junction bases not matched to a gene: 9. The CDR3 covers 15 residues. Germline-derived CDR1 and CDR2 are GTSNPN and SVGIG (reference sequence). In nucleotides, the CDR3 is TGTGCCTGGAGTGTAGTTGCGGGAGTGTCTGATACGCAGTATTTT. Its protein is CAWSVVAGVSDTQYF.

The chain has TRBV19 and TRBJ1-1, with D perhaps TRBD1 (5 bases). CDR1 is LNHDA and CDR2 is SQIVND in the germline V gene (reference sequence). The length of the CDR3 is 15 residues. The V and J ends lost 1 base and 2 bases respectively, with 11 bases between them. CDR3 residues: CASSIGSTVNTEAFF. The DNA for the CDR3 is TGTGCCAGTAGTATAGGATCGACAGTTAACACTGAAGCTTTCTTT. The full variable domain, in which reference TRBV19 and TRBJ1-1 provide the parts outside the CDR3, is DGGITQSPKYLFRKEGQNVTLSCEQNLNHDAMYWYRQDPGQGLRLIYYSQIVNDFQKGDIAEGYSVSREKKESFPLTVTSAQKNPTAFYLCASSIGSTVNTEAFFGQGTRLTVV.

As for this clone: The junction does not match germline at one end; this may be a read error. The genes are TRBV7-7 and TRBJ2-1, with 7 bases that match TRBD2. Per the germline V gene, CDR1 is SSHAT and CDR2 is FNYEAQ (reference sequence). This CDR3 is built from 15 residues. DNA for the CDR3: TGTGCTAGCAGCCTGGGAGGGTTCACCTACAATGAGCAGTTCTTC. Translation gives CASSLGGFTYNEQFF.

The chain employs TRBV7-3 and TRBJ1-1; TRBD1 is a possible D gene (5 bases). The V gene's germline CDR1 is SGHTA and CDR2 FQGTGA. The CDR3 length is 14 residues. V lost 5 bases to trimming and J lost 4 bases, with 14 bases between them. DNA for the CDR3: TGTGCCAGCAGCCCACTCGGGGGGGGCACTGAAGCTTTCTTT. It specifies CASSPLGGGTEAFF.

The rearrangement joins TRBV5-4 to TRBJ2-1; 9 nucleotides align to TRBD2. The CDR3 covers 15 residues. The J segment lost 4 bases and the V segment lost 4 bases, leaving 6 bases of the junction unmatched. The germline V gene encodes CDR1 SGHNT and CDR2 YYREEE (reference sequence). CDR3 DNA: TGTGCCAGCAGCCCATTAGCGGGAGCATACAATGAGCAGTTCTTC. It translates to CASSPLAGAYNEQFF.

The rearrangement joins TRBV15 to TRBJ1-1, with 8 bases lining up with TRBD1. V lost 3 bases, J lost 1 base, and 7 bases stayed unmatched. CDR3 length equals 16 residues. CDR1 is LNHNV and CDR2 is YYDKDF in the germline V gene (reference sequence). The CDR3 coding sequence is TGTGCCACCAGCAGGGGAATCGGACAGGGGAACACTGAAGCTTTCTTT. This gives the protein CATSRGIGQGNTEAFF. Based on the CDR3 plus reference TRBV15 and TRBJ1-1, the full variable domain is DAMVIQNPRYQVTQFGKPVTLSCSQTLNHNVMYWYQQKSSQAPKLLFHYYDKDFNNEADTPDNFQSRRPNTSFCFLDIRSPGLGDTAMYLCATSRGIGQGNTEAFFGQGTRLTVV.

A word on this clone: The DNA is omitted, as the CDR3 cannot be located on it reliably, and the CDR3 follows TCRdb's listing. This chain uses TRBV6-6 with TRBJ1-2. Germline-derived CDR1 and CDR2 are MNHNY and SVGAGI (reference sequence). The CDR3 comprises 11 residues, both ends counted. This CDR3 is CTSVWGDGYTF.

The chain links TRBV5-4 to TRBJ2-2; tentatively, D is TRBD1 (6 bases). This CDR3 comprises 14 residues. V was pared by 1 base and J by 6 bases, with 10 bases between. Germline values: CDR1 SGHNT, CDR2 YYREEE (reference sequence). CDR3 region: CASSLSGVAGELFF. CDR3 bases: TGTGCCAGCAGCTTGTCAGGGGTGGCCGGGGAGCTGTTTTTT. Drawing the rest from reference TRBV5-4 and TRBJ2-2, the complete variable domain is ETGVTQSPTHLIKTRGQQVTLRCSSQSGHNTVSWYQQALGQGPQFIFQYYREEENGRGNFPPRFSGLQFPNYSSELNVNALELDDSALYLCASSLSGVAGELFFGEGSRLTVL.

The genes are TRBV30 and TRBJ1-3; TRBD1 matches 7 bases. CDR1 is GTSNPN and CDR2 is SVGIG in the germline V gene (reference sequence). The CDR3 contains 14 residues. V was clipped by 4 bases and J by 2 bases; unmatched bases: 5. The CDR3 region has the DNA TGTGCCTGGAAGATAACAGGGGCTGGAAACACCATATATTTT. It is translated as CAWKITGAGNTIYF.

A single count supports this clone. V gene TRBV5-6 combines with J gene TRBJ2-1; D is perhaps TRBD1 (6 bases). Germline CDR1 reads SGHDT; CDR2 reads YYEEEE. CDR3 size: 16 residues. Trimming removed 4 bases from V and 2 bases from J, with 16 bases in between. The CDR3 DNA follows: TGTGCCAGCAGCATCACAGGGTGGAACCCCTACAATGAGCAGTTCTTC. It codes for CASSITGWNPYNEQFF.

The chain is built from TRBV6-6 and TRBJ2-1; 9 bases match TRBD2. J was trimmed by 2 bases and V by 5 bases; bases with no gene match: 4. The CDR3 runs 15 residues. CDR1 is MNHNY and CDR2 is SVGAGI in the germline V gene (reference sequence). CDR3 DNA sequence: TGTGCCAGCAGTGACTGGACTAGCGCCTACAATGAGCAGTTCTTC. Amino acids: CASSDWTSAYNEQFF.

This chain uses TRBV7-8 with TRBJ1-5; D might be TRBD1 (5 bases). Germline-derived CDR1 and CDR2 are SGHVS and FQNEAQ. This CDR3 comprises 16 residues. Trimming removed 5 bases from V and 6 bases from J, with 20 bases in between. CDR3 loop: CASSRIGGGTSQPQHF. The DNA for the CDR3 is TGTGCCAGCAGCCGCATTGGGGGGGGAACGAGTCAGCCCCAGCATTTT.

This chain uses TRBV28 with TRBJ1-5; possible D gene TRBD1, 5 bases. Germline values: CDR1 MDHEN, CDR2 SYDVKM. The CDR3 loop spans 16 amino acids. The V end lost 2 bases, the J end lost 5 bases, and 16 bases lay between the germline ends. As DNA, the CDR3 is TGTGCCAGCAGTTTAAAAGATGCAGGGTTATATCAGCCCCAGCATTTT. Protein: CASSLKDAGLYQPQHF. The full variable domain, its missing parts supplied by reference TRBV28 and TRBJ1-5, is DVKVTQSSRYLVKRTGEKVFLECVQDMDHENMFWYRQDPGLGLRLIYFSYDVKMKEKGDIPEGYSVSREKKERFSLILESASTNQTSMYLCASSLKDAGLYQPQHFGDGTRLSIL.

V gene TRBV29-1 combines with J gene TRBJ1-2; tentatively, D is TRBD1 (5 bases). This CDR3 has 12 amino acids. Germline CDR1 is SQVTM and CDR2 is ANQGSEA. Deletions cut 5 bases from V and 2 bases from J, with 9 bases between. CDR3 loop: CSVWGENYGYTF. CDR3 DNA sequence: TGCAGCGTTTGGGGCGAAAACTATGGCTACACCTTC.

The gene calls are TRBV9 and TRBJ1-1; possibly TRBD1 for D (5 bases). V was cut by 0 bases and J by 4 bases, with 16 bases left in between. Germline V gives CDR1 SGDLS, CDR2 YYNGEE. The CDR3 extends over 16 amino acids. CDR3 sequence (DNA): TGTGCCAGCAGCGTAGTACCAGCTGGGGGGGGCACTGAAGCTTTCTTT. It yields the protein CASSVVPAGGGTEAFF.

This clone rates as medium-sized. The chain is built from TRBV6-1 and TRBJ2-7, with 10 bases identical to TRBD1. Unmatched junction bases numbered 6, after V lost 7 bases and J lost 3 bases. The germline gives CDR1 MNHNS, CDR2 SASEGT. There are 14 residues in the CDR3. This CDR3 reads CASNRDRGRYEQYF. CDR3 nucleotide sequence: TGTGCCAGCAATCGGGACAGGGGTCGCTACGAGCAGTACTTC.

Only one count was recorded for this clone. The chain employs TRBV13 and TRBJ2-3; 8 bases align to TRBD1. This CDR3 spans 17 amino acids. Germline CDR1 reads PRHDT; CDR2 reads FYEKMQ (reference sequence). Losses at the gene ends were 1 base for V and 5 bases for J; bases not matched to a gene: 11. CDR3 loop: CASSLVTDREWGDTQYF. CDR3 DNA sequence: TGTGCCAGCAGCTTAGTCACGGACAGGGAATGGGGAGATACGCAGTATTTT. The variable domain in full, with the rest retrieved from reference TRBV13 and TRBJ2-3, is AAGVIQSPRHLIKEKRETATLKCYPIPRHDTVYWYQQGPGQDPQFLISFYEKMQSDKGSIPDRFSAQQFSDYHSELNMSSLELGDSALYFCASSLVTDREWGDTQYFGPGTRLTVL.

The rearrangement links TRBV7-9 to TRBJ2-3; 8 nucleotides match TRBD2. The germline CDR1 and CDR2 sequences are SEHNR and FQNEAQ (reference sequence). The CDR3 has 17 residues. After removal of 5 bases from V and 1 base from J, the junction contained 11 bases not matched to a gene. The DNA of the CDR3 is TGTGCCAGCAGCCCAGGGCGGCGGGGGGATGGCACAGATACGCAGTATTTT. Residues: CASSPGRRGDGTDTQYF.

There are a few counts of this clone. CDR3 DNA: TGTGCCAGCAGCCTAGGAGGACGCCAAGAGACCCAGTACTTC. This codes for CASSLGGRQETQYF. V usage is TRBV5-4 and J usage is TRBJ2-5; the D gene is possibly TRBD2 (5 bases). Between the trimmed V and J ends, which lost 4 bases and 1 base, there was a span of 11 bases. The CDR3 runs to 14 residues. CDR1 and CDR2 from the germline V gene are SGHNT and YYREEE (reference sequence).

Concerning this clone itself: Sequence at one end of the junction differs from germline and may be a read error. The gene calls are TRBV7-9 and TRBJ2-5, with 8 bases aligning to TRBD2. Germline CDR1 reads SEHNR; CDR2 reads FQNEAQ (reference sequence). The CDR3 contains 15 residues. CDR3 residues: CSSSLVTGGGETQYF. CDR3 coding DNA: TGTTCCAGCAGCTTAGTGACGGGAGGGGGGGAGACCCAGTACTTC.

This clone was observed once. This CDR3 reads CASSPEAGASETQYF. In DNA, the CDR3 is TGTGCCAGCAGCCCAGAGGCAGGGGCCTCGGAGACCCAGTACTTC. The genes are TRBV7-9 and TRBJ2-5; tentatively, D is TRBD1 (6 bases). Germline CDR1 reads SEHNR; CDR2 reads FQNEAQ (reference sequence). CDR3 size: 15 residues. The ends were cut back, 5 bases at V and 5 bases at J, with 18 bases in the middle.

The gene calls are TRBV5-4 and TRBJ2-3, with D possibly being TRBD2 (6 bases). V lost 7 bases and J 2 bases, leaving 8 bases between the germline ends. This CDR3 has 12 amino acids. In germline, CDR1 is SGHNT, CDR2 YYREEE (reference sequence). In DNA form, the CDR3 reads TGTGCCAGCCGGGACTCCACAGATACGCAGTATTTT. Amino acids: CASRDSTDTQYF.

This chain connects TRBV6-5 to TRBJ2-3; TRBD2 matches at 11 bases. The V gene end was trimmed by 5 bases and the J gene end by 5 bases; junction bases not matched to a gene: 6. This CDR3 contains 15 residues. Germline V gene lookup returns CDR1 MNHEY and CDR2 SVGAGI. The chain's CDR3 is CASSIAGGHLDTQYF. As DNA, the CDR3 is TGTGCCAGCAGTATAGCGGGGGGGCATCTAGATACGCAGTATTTT.

This CDR3 is CASSVSGGFYNEQFF. Here the CDR3 DNA reads TGTGCCAGCAGTGTTAGCGGGGGCTTCTACAATGAGCAGTTCTTC. V gene TRBV6-1 combines with J gene TRBJ2-1; 9 nucleotides match TRBD2. The CDR3 consists of 15 residues. Trimming took 4 bases from V and 3 from J; bases not matched to a gene: 4. Germline lookup yields CDR1 MNHNS and CDR2 SASEGT.

The chain recombines TRBV28 with TRBJ2-7, with 9 nucleotides matching TRBD1. This CDR3 region has 12 residues. In germline, CDR1 is MDHEN, CDR2 SYDVKM. V was clipped by 9 bases and J by 5 bases; unmatched bases: 5. The CDR3 loop reads CASTTGGDEQYF. In DNA, the CDR3 is TGTGCCAGTACAACAGGGGGCGACGAGCAGTACTTC. The full variable domain, with the rest looked up from reference TRBV28 and TRBJ2-7, is DVKVTQSSRYLVKRTGEKVFLECVQDMDHENMFWYRQDPGLGLRLIYFSYDVKMKEKGDIPEGYSVSREKKERFSLILESASTNQTSMYLCASTTGGDEQYFGPGTRLTVT.

The chain links TRBV19 to TRBJ1-4; the D is unclear. This CDR3 spans 14 amino acids. Germline-derived CDR1 and CDR2 are LNHDA and SQIVND (reference sequence). V was clipped by 3 bases and J by 4 bases, with 9 bases between them. The CDR3 DNA reads TGTGCCAGTAGTATCGGACTAGGTAATGAAAAACTGTTTTTT. It translates to CASSIGLGNEKLFF.

For this clone: An end of the junction differs from the germline gene, which may be a read error. The J gene is TRBJ1-5, the V gene TRBV7-7; TRBD1 matches at 8 bases. There are 13 residues in the CDR3. CDR1 and CDR2 from the germline V gene are SSHAT and FNYEAQ (reference sequence). The CDR3 loop reads CASSGQGRQPQHF. CDR3 bases: TGTGCTAGCAGCGGACAGGGTAGGCAGCCCCAGCATTTT.